This TCR beta chain was obtained from a study of tumor-infiltrating lymphocytes in primary liver carcinoma. Study at large: Ages ranged from 30 to 69, with HCC or mixed HCC-cholangiocarcinoma.

Unsorted bulk tissue, roughly 19-34 mg of it, served as the source for co-extraction of RNA and DNA. A constant-region primer primed TCR beta cDNA synthesis from about 490 ng of total RNA. Researchers made the TCR beta libraries by running three nested multiplex PCR rounds with slightly modified ARM-PCR. TCRdb re-called the multiplex PCR reads through MiXCR, storing one row per CDR3 protein. Of over 95,000 distinct CDR3 sequences in the sample, roughly 69% were seen once. The material sequenced was liver tumor tissue from sampling region 5. Subset in this sample: tumor region T5, tumor centre. The receptor was isolated from a woman aged 60-75 years with primary liver carcinoma and hepatitis B virus infection.

The CDR3 bases are TGTGCCAGCAGCTTAACGGGTACGGACAGCTACGAGCAGTACTTC. Its translation is CASSLTGTDSYEQYF. The V gene is TRBV7-3, the J gene TRBJ2-7; a possible D gene is TRBD1 (6 bases). Germline CDR1 SGHTA, CDR2 FQGTGA. The CDR3 loop spans 15 amino acids. The V end lost 0 bases, the J end lost 3 bases, and 12 bases lay between the germline ends.